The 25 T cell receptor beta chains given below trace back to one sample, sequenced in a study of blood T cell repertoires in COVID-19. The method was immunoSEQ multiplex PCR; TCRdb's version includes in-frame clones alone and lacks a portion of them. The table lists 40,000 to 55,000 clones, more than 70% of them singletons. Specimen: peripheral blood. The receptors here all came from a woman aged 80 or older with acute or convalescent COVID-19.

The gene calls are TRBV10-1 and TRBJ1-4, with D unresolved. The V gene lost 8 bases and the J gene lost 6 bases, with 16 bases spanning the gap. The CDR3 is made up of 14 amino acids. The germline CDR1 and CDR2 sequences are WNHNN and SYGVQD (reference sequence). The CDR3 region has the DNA TGCGCCAGCCTCATCCGGGGAATGGATGAAAAACTGTTTTTT. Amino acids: CASLIRGMDEKLFF.

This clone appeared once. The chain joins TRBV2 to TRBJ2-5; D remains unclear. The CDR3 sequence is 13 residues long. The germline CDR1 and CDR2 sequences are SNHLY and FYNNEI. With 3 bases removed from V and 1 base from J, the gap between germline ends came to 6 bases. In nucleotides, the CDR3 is TGTGCCAGCAGTGAGGCGGTCCAAGAGACCCAGTACTTC. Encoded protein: CASSEAVQETQYF.

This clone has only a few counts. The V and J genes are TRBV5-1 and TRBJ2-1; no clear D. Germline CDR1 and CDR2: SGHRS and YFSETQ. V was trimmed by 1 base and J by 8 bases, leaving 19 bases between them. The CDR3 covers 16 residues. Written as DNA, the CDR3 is TGCGCCAGCAGCTTGTCAGTATGGATCGGGTCGGATGAGCAGTTCTTC. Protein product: CASSLSVWIGSDEQFF.

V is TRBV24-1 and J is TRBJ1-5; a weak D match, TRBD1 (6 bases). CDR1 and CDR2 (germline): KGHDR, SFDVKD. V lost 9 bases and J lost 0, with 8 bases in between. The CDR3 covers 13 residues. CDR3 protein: CATCRGSNQPQHF. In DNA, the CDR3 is TGTGCCACCTGCAGGGGTAGCAATCAGCCCCAGCATTTT.

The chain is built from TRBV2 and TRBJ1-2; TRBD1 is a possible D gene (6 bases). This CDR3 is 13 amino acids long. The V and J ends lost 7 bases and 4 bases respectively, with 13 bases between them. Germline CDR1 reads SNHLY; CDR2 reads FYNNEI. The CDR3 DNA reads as TGTGCCAGCACCTGGGGGGGCATCTATGGCTACACCTTC. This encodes CASTWGGIYGYTF.

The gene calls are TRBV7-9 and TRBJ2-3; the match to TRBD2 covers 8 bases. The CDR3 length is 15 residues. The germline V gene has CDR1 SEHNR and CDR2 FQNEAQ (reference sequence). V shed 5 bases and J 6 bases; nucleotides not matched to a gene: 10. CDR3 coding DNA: TGTGCCAGCAGCCCCTGGCGGGGGGCGGGGGATACGCAGTATTTT. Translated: CASSPWRGAGDTQYF. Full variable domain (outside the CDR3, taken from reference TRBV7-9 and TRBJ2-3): DTGVSQNPRHKITKRGQNVTFRCDPISEHNRLYWYRQTLGQGPEFLTYFQNEAQLEKSRLLSDRFSAERPKGSFSTLEIQRTEQGDSAMYLCASSPWRGAGDTQYFGPGTRLTVL.

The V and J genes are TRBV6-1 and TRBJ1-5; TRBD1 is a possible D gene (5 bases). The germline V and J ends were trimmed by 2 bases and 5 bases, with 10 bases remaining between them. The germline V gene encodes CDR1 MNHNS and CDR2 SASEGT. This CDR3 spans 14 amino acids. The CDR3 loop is CASSESARDQPQHF. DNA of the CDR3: TGTGCCAGCAGTGAATCGGCCAGGGATCAGCCCCAGCATTTT.

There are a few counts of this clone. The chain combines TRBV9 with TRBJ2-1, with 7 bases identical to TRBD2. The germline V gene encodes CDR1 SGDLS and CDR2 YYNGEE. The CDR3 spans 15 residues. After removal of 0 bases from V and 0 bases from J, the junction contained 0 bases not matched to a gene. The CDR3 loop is CASSVERDSYNEQFF. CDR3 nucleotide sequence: TGTGCCAGCAGCGTAGAGCGGGACTCCTACAATGAGCAGTTCTTC.

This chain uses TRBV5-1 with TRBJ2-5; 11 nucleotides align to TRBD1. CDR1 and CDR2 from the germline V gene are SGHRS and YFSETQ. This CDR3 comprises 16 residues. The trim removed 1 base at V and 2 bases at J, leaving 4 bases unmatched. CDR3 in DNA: TGCGCCAGCAGCTTGCTTGGGACAGGGGGTCAAGAGACCCAGTACTTC. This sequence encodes CASSLLGTGGQETQYF.

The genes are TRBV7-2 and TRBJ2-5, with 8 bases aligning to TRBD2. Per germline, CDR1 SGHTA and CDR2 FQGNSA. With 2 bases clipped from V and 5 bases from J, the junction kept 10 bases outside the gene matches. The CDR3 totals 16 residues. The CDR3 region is CASSLIAGQGSETQYF. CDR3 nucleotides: TGTGCCAGCAGCTTAATAGCGGGGCAGGGCTCGGAGACCCAGTACTTC.

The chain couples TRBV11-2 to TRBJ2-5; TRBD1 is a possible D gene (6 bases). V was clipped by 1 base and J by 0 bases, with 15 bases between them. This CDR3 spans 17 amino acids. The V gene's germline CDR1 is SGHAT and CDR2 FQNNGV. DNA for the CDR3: TGTGCCAGCAGCTTAGGAATGGTGGGGGCGTACCAAGAGACCCAGTACTTC. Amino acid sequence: CASSLGMVGAYQETQYF.

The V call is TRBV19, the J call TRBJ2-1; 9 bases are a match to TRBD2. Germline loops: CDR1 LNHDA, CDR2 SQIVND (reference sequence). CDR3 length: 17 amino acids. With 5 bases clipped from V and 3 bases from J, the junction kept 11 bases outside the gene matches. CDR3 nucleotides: TGTGCCAGTAGTCTTCGCCCACTAGCGGGCGGCTACAATGAGCAGTTCTTC. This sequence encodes CASSLRPLAGGYNEQFF.

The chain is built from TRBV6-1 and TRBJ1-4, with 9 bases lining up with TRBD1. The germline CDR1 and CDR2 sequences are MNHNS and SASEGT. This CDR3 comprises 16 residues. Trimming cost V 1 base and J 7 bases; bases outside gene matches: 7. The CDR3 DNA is TGTGCCAGCAGTGAAGTGCCGGGACAGGGAGGTGAAAAACTGTTTTTT. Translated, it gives CASSEVPGQGGEKLFF.

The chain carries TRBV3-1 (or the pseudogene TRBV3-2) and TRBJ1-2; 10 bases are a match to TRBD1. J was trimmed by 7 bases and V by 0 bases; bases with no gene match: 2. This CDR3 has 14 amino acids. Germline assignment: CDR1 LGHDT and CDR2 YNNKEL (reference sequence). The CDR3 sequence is CASSQDRTGGGYTF. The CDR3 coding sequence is TGTGCCAGCAGCCAAGACCGGACAGGGGGTGGCTACACCTTC.

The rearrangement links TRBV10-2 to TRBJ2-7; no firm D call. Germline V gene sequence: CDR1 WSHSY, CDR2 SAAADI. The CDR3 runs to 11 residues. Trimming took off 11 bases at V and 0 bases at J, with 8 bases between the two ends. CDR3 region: CASFISYEQYV. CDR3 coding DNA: TGCGCCTCATTCATCTCCTACGAGCAGTACGTC.

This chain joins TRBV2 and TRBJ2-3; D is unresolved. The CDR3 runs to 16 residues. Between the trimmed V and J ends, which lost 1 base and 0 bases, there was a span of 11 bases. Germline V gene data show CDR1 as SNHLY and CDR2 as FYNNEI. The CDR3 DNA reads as TGTGCCAGCAGTGAAGATACTTTACTTAGCACAGATACGCAGTATTTT. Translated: CASSEDTLLSTDTQYF.

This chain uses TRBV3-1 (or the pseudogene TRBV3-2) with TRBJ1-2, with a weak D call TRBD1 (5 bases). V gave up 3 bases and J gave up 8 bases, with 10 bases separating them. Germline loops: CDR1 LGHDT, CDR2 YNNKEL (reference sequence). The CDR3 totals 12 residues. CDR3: CASSQGGRGYTF. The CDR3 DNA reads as TGTGCCAGCAGCCAGGGGGGGAGAGGCTACACCTTC.

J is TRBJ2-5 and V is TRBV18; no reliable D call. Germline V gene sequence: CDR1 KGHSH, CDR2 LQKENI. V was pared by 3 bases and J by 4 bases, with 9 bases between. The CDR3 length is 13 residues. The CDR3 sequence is CASSPPLRETQYF. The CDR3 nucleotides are TGTGCCAGCTCACCTCCCCTCCGAGAGACCCAGTACTTC.

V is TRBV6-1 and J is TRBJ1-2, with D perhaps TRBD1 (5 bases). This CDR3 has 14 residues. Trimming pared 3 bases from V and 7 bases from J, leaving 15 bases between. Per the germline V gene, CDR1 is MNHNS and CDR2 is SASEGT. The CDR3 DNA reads TGTGCCAGCAGTGACAGGGCCCTAAGAACTGGCTACACCTTC. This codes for CASSDRALRTGYTF.

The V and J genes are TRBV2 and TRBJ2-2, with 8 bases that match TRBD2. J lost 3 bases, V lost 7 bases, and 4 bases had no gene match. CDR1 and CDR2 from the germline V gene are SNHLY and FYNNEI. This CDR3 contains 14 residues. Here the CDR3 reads CASMAGGYTGELFF. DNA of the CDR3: TGTGCCAGCATGGCGGGGGGCTACACCGGGGAGCTGTTTTTT.

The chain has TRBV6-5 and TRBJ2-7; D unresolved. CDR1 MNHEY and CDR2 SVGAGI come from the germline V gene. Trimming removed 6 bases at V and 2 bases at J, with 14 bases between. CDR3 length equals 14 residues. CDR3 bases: TGTGCCAGCAGGGCCCCGTGGCCAACCTACGAGCAGTACGTC. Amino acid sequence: CASRAPWPTYEQYV.

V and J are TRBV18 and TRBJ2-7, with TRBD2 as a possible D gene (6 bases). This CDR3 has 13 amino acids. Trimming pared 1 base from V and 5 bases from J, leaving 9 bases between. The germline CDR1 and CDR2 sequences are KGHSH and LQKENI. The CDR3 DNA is TGTGCCAGCTCACCACGGGACTCAGACGAGCAGTACTTC. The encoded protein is CASSPRDSDEQYF.

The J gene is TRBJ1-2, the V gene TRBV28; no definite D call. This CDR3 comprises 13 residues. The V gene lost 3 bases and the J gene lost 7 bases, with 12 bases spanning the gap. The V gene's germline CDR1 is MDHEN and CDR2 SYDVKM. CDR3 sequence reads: CASSLGLGRGYTF. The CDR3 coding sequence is TGTGCCAGCAGTTTGGGCCTGGGCCGTGGCTACACCTTC.

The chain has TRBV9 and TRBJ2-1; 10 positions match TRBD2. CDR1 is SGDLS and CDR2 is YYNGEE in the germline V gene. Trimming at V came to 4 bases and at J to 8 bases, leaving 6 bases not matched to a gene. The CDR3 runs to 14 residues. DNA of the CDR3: TGTGCCAGCAGCTTCCGGACTAGCGGCGATGAGCAGTTCTTC. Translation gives CASSFRTSGDEQFF.

The CDR3 sequence: CASAADTGELFF. CDR3 sequence (DNA): TGTGCCAGTGCGGCGGACACCGGGGAGCTGTTTTTT. The chain has TRBV19 and TRBJ2-2, with D unresolved. The V and J ends lost 8 bases and 3 bases respectively, with 7 bases between them. The CDR3 length is 12 residues. Looked up from germline, CDR1 is LNHDA and CDR2 is SQIVND (reference sequence).